Presented here are 8 T cell receptor beta chains from one specimen sequenced in a study of cytomegalovirus exposure and HLA in healthy donors. Libraries were prepared by immunoSEQ multiplex PCR; TCRdb keeps only in-frame clonotypes and omits some of them. This table has about 55,000 clones, 80% to 95% appearing once. Sequenced input: PBMCs. The receptors were sampled from a man aged 18 to 29 in good health and CMV-seronegative.

The chain is built from TRBV6-1 and TRBJ2-1; perhaps TRBD1 as D (6 bases). Trimming took 0 bases from V and 4 from J, leaving 13 bases between them. This CDR3 comprises 16 residues. CDR1 and CDR2 (germline): MNHNS, SASEGT. CDR3 bases: TGTGCCAGCAGTGAAGCGGGAACAGGGATTTACAATGAGCAGTTCTTC. It specifies CASSEAGTGIYNEQFF.

A single count supports this clone. The J gene is TRBJ2-7, the V gene TRBV5-5; 10 nucleotides align to TRBD1. CDR1 and CDR2 from the germline V gene are SGHKS and YYEKEE (reference sequence). The CDR3 spans 15 residues. V shed 5 bases and J 6 bases; nucleotides not matched to a gene: 11. CDR3 region: CASSLRDRGDSEQYF. The CDR3 nucleotides are TGTGCCAGCAGTCTCCGGGACAGGGGAGACTCCGAGCAGTACTTC.

The V and J genes are TRBV27 and TRBJ1-2, with 7 bases lining up with TRBD1. The CDR3 length is 13 residues. V dropped 6 bases and J dropped 2; count of bases not matched to a gene: 3. Germline V gives CDR1 MNHEY, CDR2 SMNVEV (reference sequence). The CDR3 region is CASRQQGNYGYTF. CDR3 coding DNA: TGTGCCAGCAGGCAACAGGGGAACTATGGCTACACCTTC.

For the CDR3, the DNA is TGTGCCAGCACCTTAGGGGGCCCCAACACCGGGGAGCTGTTTTTT. Protein product: CASTLGGPNTGELFF. The chain employs TRBV28 and TRBJ2-2, with 7 bases aligning to TRBD1. The V gene's germline CDR1 is MDHEN and CDR2 SYDVKM. The V segment lost 7 bases and the J segment 2 bases; nucleotides outside the gene matches: 7. This CDR3 is built from 15 residues.

The V call is TRBV11-2, the J call TRBJ2-1, with TRBD2 matching over 9 bases. The CDR3 totals 12 residues. Germline V gene lookup returns CDR1 SGHAT and CDR2 FQNNGV. Trimming took 3 bases from V and 16 from J; bases not matched to a gene: 7. CDR3 region: CASSFSGSLVFF. The CDR3 DNA reads as TGTGCCAGCAGCTTTAGCGGGAGTCTAGTCTTCTTC.

This clone was recorded only once. The V call is TRBV4-2, the J call TRBJ2-5; 9 bases line up with TRBD1. The CDR3 extends over 16 amino acids. With 4 bases clipped from V and 5 bases from J, the junction kept 11 bases outside the gene matches. Germline V lookup: CDR1 LGHNA, CDR2 YNFKEQ. CDR3 in DNA: TGTGCCAGCAGCCCTTTCAGGACAGGGGAAGGGGAGACCCAGTACTTC. This encodes CASSPFRTGEGETQYF.

The J gene is TRBJ2-7, the V gene TRBV19; 10 bases align to TRBD1. V lost 4 bases, J lost 4 bases, and 7 bases stayed unmatched. The CDR3 spans 15 residues. Germline V gene data show CDR1 as LNHDA and CDR2 as SQIVND (reference sequence). The CDR3: CASSNTGTGAYEQYF. DNA for the CDR3: TGTGCCAGTAGTAATACCGGGACAGGGGCGTACGAGCAGTACTTC.

The chain is built from TRBV25-1 and TRBJ2-3; a possible D gene is TRBD1 (5 bases). V was pared by 2 bases and J by 0 bases, with 9 bases between. Germline CDR1 reads MGHDK; CDR2 reads SYGVNS. There are 15 residues in the CDR3. The CDR3 DNA is TGTGCCAGCAGTGAAAGGCAGGGCAGCACAGATACGCAGTATTTT. This gives the protein CASSERQGSTDTQYF. The variable domain in full, completed from reference TRBV25-1 and TRBJ2-3, reads EADIYQTPRYLVIGTGKKITLECSQTMGHDKMYWYQQDPGMELHLIHYSYGVNSTEKGDLSSESTVSRIRTEHFPLTLESARPSHTSQYLCASSERQGSTDTQYFGPGTRLTVL.